A single sample gave rise to the 20 T cell receptor beta chains below, sequenced in a study of blood T cell repertoires in COVID-19. Sequencing was performed with immunoSEQ multiplex PCR; in TCRdb, only in-frame clones are kept and a portion is missing. The table shows 50,000 to 60,000 clones, with 90% occurring only once. What was sequenced was peripheral blood. The receptors derive from a woman older than 75 with acute or convalescent COVID-19.

The chain uses TRBV3-1 (or the pseudogene TRBV3-2) and TRBJ1-1, with TRBD1 matching over 11 bases. The germline V gene has CDR1 LGHDT and CDR2 YNNKEL (reference sequence). V lost 3 bases, J lost 4 bases, and 7 bases stayed unmatched. CDR3 length: 16 amino acids. This CDR3 is CASSHGQGASGTEAFF. The DNA of the CDR3 is TGTGCCAGCAGCCACGGACAGGGGGCGTCCGGCACTGAAGCTTTCTTT.

The V and J genes are TRBV18 and TRBJ1-1; D is possibly TRBD1 (6 bases). The V and J ends lost 3 bases and 1 base respectively, with 12 bases between them. The CDR3 has 15 amino acids. In germline, CDR1 is KGHSH, CDR2 LQKENI. This CDR3 is CASSPRTESNTEAFF. The CDR3 region has the DNA TGTGCCAGCTCACCGAGGACAGAATCGAACACTGAAGCTTTCTTT.

The chain has TRBV24-1 and TRBJ2-7; 8 positions agree with TRBD1. The J segment lost 3 bases and the V segment lost 8 bases, leaving 11 bases of the junction unmatched. The CDR3 totals 15 residues. Looked up from germline, CDR1 is KGHDR and CDR2 is SFDVKD. The DNA for the CDR3 is TGTGCCACCACAGGTCTAAACAGGGGGATCTACGAGCAGTACTTC. It translates to CATTGLNRGIYEQYF.

The V and J genes are TRBV7-9 and TRBJ2-3; 8 bases match TRBD1. The trim removed 4 bases at V and 4 bases at J, leaving 7 bases unmatched. Per germline, CDR1 SEHNR and CDR2 FQNEAQ (reference sequence). This CDR3 has 15 amino acids. The CDR3 loop reads CASSYLKQGADTQYF. The CDR3 DNA reads TGTGCCAGCAGCTATCTAAAACAGGGGGCAGATACGCAGTATTTT. Filled out from reference TRBV7-9 and TRBJ2-3, the complete variable domain reads DTGVSQNPRHKITKRGQNVTFRCDPISEHNRLYWYRQTLGQGPEFLTYFQNEAQLEKSRLLSDRFSAERPKGSFSTLEIQRTEQGDSAMYLCASSYLKQGADTQYFGPGTRLTVL.

This clone was seen a handful of times. V usage is TRBV21-1 and J usage is TRBJ2-7; the table names TRBD2, a call not compared with the DNA. TRBV21-1 is an annotated pseudogene. CDR3 length: 13 residues. CDR3 nucleotide sequence: TGTGCCAGCAGCAATAGAGAGGTTCCCGAGCAGTACTTC. Protein sequence: CASSNREVPEQYF.

The J gene is TRBJ2-3, the V gene TRBV7-9; a weak D match, TRBD2 (6 bases). V was shortened by 1 base and J by 0 bases, with 11 bases between the two germline ends. This CDR3 has 16 amino acids. Germline loops: CDR1 SEHNR, CDR2 FQNEAQ (reference sequence). CDR3 loop: CASSLDVAASTDTQYF. The CDR3 DNA follows: TGTGCCAGCAGCTTAGACGTAGCGGCAAGCACAGATACGCAGTATTTT.

This chain links TRBV4-1 with TRBJ2-3, with 11 bases aligning to TRBD2. The CDR3 spans 19 residues. J gave up 2 bases and V 0 bases, and 10 bases lay outside the gene matches. Germline V CDR1 and CDR2: MGHRA, YSYEKL. The CDR3 DNA reads as TGCGCCAGCAGCCAAGAAACCCCCGGGACTAGCGGAGACACAGATACGCAGTATTTT. Translating gives CASSQETPGTSGDTDTQYF.

The chain has TRBV25-1 and TRBJ2-7; D is uncertain. Germline CDR1 MGHDK, CDR2 SYGVNS. Deletions cut 3 bases from V and 1 base from J, with 4 bases between. The length of the CDR3 is 12 residues. The CDR3 sequence is CASSDLSYEQYF. The CDR3 DNA reads as TGTGCCAGCAGTGATCTGTCCTACGAGCAGTACTTC.

The genes are TRBV7-2 and TRBJ1-3, with TRBD1 as a possible D gene (6 bases). The germline CDR1 and CDR2 sequences are SGHTA and FQGNSA. V gave up 1 base and J gave up 1 base, with 11 bases separating them. The CDR3 length is 16 residues. CDR3 sequence reads: CASSLVQGVSGNTIYF. The DNA of the CDR3 is TGTGCCAGCAGCTTAGTACAGGGAGTATCTGGAAACACCATATATTTT.

J is TRBJ2-3 and V is TRBV6-6; a possible D gene is TRBD1 (6 bases). The CDR3 length is 16 residues. Trimming took 4 bases from V and 0 from J, leaving 14 bases between them. In germline, CDR1 is MNHNY, CDR2 SVGAGI (reference sequence). CDR3 loop: CASSSRQATSTDTQYF. The CDR3 DNA sequence: TGTGCCAGCAGTTCGAGACAGGCTACTAGCACAGATACGCAGTATTTT.

This sequence joins TRBV5-6 and TRBJ2-7, with 11 bases aligning to TRBD2. This CDR3 has 14 residues. CDR1 SGHDT and CDR2 YYEEEE come from the germline V gene. V lost 0 bases, J lost 6 bases, and 2 bases stayed unmatched. Here the CDR3 reads CASSLGTSGGEQYF. CDR3 bases: TGTGCCAGCAGCTTGGGTACTAGCGGGGGCGAGCAGTACTTC. Based on the CDR3 plus reference TRBV5-6 and TRBJ2-7, the full variable domain is DAGVTQSPTHLIKTRGQQVTLRCSPKSGHDTVSWYQQALGQGPQFIFQYYEEEERQRGNFPDRFSGHQFPNYSSELNVNALLLGDSALYLCASSLGTSGGEQYFGPGTRLTVT.

This chain links TRBV2 with TRBJ1-2, with 7 bases fitting TRBD1. The trim removed 8 bases at V and 2 bases at J, leaving 5 bases unmatched. Germline V gene data show CDR1 as SNHLY and CDR2 as FYNNEI. The CDR3 has 13 amino acids. This CDR3 is CASGGQANYGYTF. The CDR3, as DNA: TGTGCCAGCGGAGGACAGGCGAACTATGGCTACACCTTC.

This chain links TRBV18 with TRBJ2-7, with 7 bases lining up with TRBD2. The length of the CDR3 is 16 residues. The ends lost 3 bases at V and 2 bases at J; junction bases unmatched: 10. In germline, CDR1 is KGHSH, CDR2 LQKENI. The CDR3 here is CASSPLGLAAPYEQYF. The DNA for the CDR3 is TGTGCCAGCTCACCCCTGGGTCTAGCGGCCCCCTACGAGCAGTACTTC.

This sequence joins TRBV2 and TRBJ1-2, with D uncertain. V lost 6 bases and J 4 bases, leaving 18 bases between the germline ends. Germline V CDR1 and CDR2: SNHLY, FYNNEI. CDR3 length equals 15 residues. The CDR3 reads CASSPPPELGYGYTF. In DNA, the CDR3 is TGTGCCAGCAGCCCCCCTCCGGAGTTGGGCTATGGCTACACCTTC.

The V gene is TRBV7-9, the J gene TRBJ1-5, with 8 nucleotides matching TRBD1. The CDR3 runs to 15 residues. The V segment lost 5 bases and the J segment 4 bases; nucleotides outside the gene matches: 7. Germline CDR1 reads SEHNR; CDR2 reads FQNEAQ (reference sequence). CDR3 sequence: CASSPDRGWNQPQHF. In nucleotides, the CDR3 is TGTGCCAGCAGCCCCGACAGGGGTTGGAATCAGCCCCAGCATTTT.

The chain couples TRBV19 to TRBJ2-4; the match to TRBD2 covers 8 bases. From germline, CDR1 is LNHDA and CDR2 SQIVND (reference sequence). There are 15 residues in the CDR3. Trimming removed 11 bases from V and 1 base from J; junction bases left unmatched: 10. The CDR3 DNA follows: TGTGCCTCCGCCCGGGAGGGCATGGCCAAAAACATTCAGTACTTC. Its translation is CASAREGMAKNIQYF.

J is TRBJ2-7 and V is TRBV9; maybe TRBD2 (6 bases). Between the trimmed V and J ends, which lost 5 bases and 2 bases, there was a span of 17 bases. Germline V CDR1 and CDR2: SGDLS, YYNGEE. The CDR3 totals 15 residues. This CDR3 reads CASRVGEESTYEQYF. DNA of the CDR3: TGTGCCAGCAGAGTCGGGGAGGAATCTACCTACGAGCAGTACTTC.

The V gene is TRBV3-1 (or the pseudogene TRBV3-2), the J gene TRBJ2-1, with D perhaps TRBD2 (6 bases). CDR1 is LGHDT and CDR2 is YNNKEL in the germline V gene (reference sequence). The ends were cut back, 8 bases at V and 0 bases at J, with 11 bases in the middle. This CDR3 contains 14 residues. Here the CDR3 DNA reads TGTGCCAGCGTAGCGGTGAGCTCCTACAATGAGCAGTTCTTC. Translating gives CASVAVSSYNEQFF.

The V gene is TRBV5-1, the J gene TRBJ2-7; 7 nucleotides line up with TRBD2. V gave up 0 bases and J gave up 4 bases; unmatched junction bases: 10. Germline CDR1 and CDR2: SGHRS and YFSETQ. The CDR3 is 16 amino acids. The CDR3 region has the DNA TGCGCCAGCAGCTTGGCTCCTGCGGGAGAAGCTTACGAGCAGTACTTC. This translates into CASSLAPAGEAYEQYF.

This chain links TRBV27 with TRBJ2-7, with D tentatively TRBD1 (7 bases). Deletions cut 5 bases from V and 2 bases from J, with 16 bases between. Germline V gene sequence: CDR1 MNHEY, CDR2 SMNVEV (reference sequence). The CDR3 runs to 15 residues. CDR3 coding DNA: TGTGCCAGCAGTGTGAGGGGGCGGGAAACCTACGAGCAGTACTTC. Translation gives CASSVRGRETYEQYF.